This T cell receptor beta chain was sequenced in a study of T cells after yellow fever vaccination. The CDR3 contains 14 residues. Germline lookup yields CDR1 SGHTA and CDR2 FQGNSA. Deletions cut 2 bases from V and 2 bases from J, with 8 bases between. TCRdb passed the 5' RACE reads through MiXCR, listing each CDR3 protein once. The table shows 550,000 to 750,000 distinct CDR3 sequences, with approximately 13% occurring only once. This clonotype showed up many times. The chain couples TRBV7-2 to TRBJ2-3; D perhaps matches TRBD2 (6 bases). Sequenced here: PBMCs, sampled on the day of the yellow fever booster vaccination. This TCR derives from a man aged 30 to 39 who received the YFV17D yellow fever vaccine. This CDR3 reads CASSLIAATDTQYF. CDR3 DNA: TGTGCCAGCAGCTTAATAGCGGCCACAGATACGCAGTATTTT. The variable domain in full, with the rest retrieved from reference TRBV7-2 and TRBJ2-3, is GAGVSQSPSNKVTEKGKDVELRCDPISGHTALYWYRQSLGQGLEFLIYFQGNSAPDKSGLPSDRFSAERTGGSVSTLTIQRTQQEDSAVYLCASSLIAATDTQYFGPGTRLTVL.